Each of the 28 T cell receptor beta chains below was sequenced from the same sample in a study of regulatory T cells in long-lasting Graves disease. The time point denotes: newly diagnosed GD, antithyroid drugs for less than 3 months. RNA from PBMCs was the source of the TCR library. Through Arm-PCR of CDR3 regions and iRepertoire HTBI primers, TCR beta libraries were built. TCRdb recomputed calls from the multiplex PCR reads with MiXCR, one row per CDR3 protein. The repertoire consists of about 240,000 distinct CDR3 sequences, with 20% occurring once and the leading ten covering approximately 13%. This specimen was peripheral blood mononuclear cells (PBMCs), taken at new diagnosis, from a patient treated with antithyroid drugs. The receptors shown here come from a female donor with Graves disease.

This clonotype has ten or more counts. V and J are TRBV24-1 and TRBJ2-3, with TRBD1 matching 10 bases. CDR3 length: 14 amino acids. The germline CDR1 and CDR2 sequences are KGHDR and SFDVKD. Losses at the gene ends were 9 bases for V and 4 bases for J; bases not matched to a gene: 6. CDR3 in DNA: TGTGCCACCCGATCGGACAGGGGGGCAGATACGCAGTATTTT. Translation: CATRSDRGADTQYF.

About this clonotype itself: Just one base apart from a much larger clone, this may be a read error. The chain uses TRBV10-3 and TRBJ2-3; perhaps D is TRBD1 or TRBD2 (6 bases each). V was cut by 5 bases and J by 3 bases, with 12 bases left in between. CDR3 length: 14 residues. Per the germline V gene, CDR1 is ENHRY and CDR2 is SYGVKD. This CDR3 is CAISYGGTTDTQYF. As DNA, the CDR3 is TGTGCCATCAGTTACGGAGGGACAACAGATACGCAGTATTTT.

This clonotype was observed many times. V and J are TRBV5-1 and TRBJ2-1, with D perhaps TRBD1 (6 bases). The CDR3 is made up of 16 amino acids. V was shortened by 4 bases and J by 0 bases, with 14 bases between the two germline ends. The germline gives CDR1 SGHRS, CDR2 YFSETQ. The CDR3 DNA sequence: TGCGCCAGCAGCCCATCACAGGGAAGCTCCTACAATGAGCAGTTCTTC. It is translated as CASSPSQGSSYNEQFF. The entire variable domain, with the rest obtained from reference TRBV5-1 and TRBJ2-1, is as follows: KAGVTQTPRYLIKTRGQQVTLSCSPISGHRSVSWYQQTPGQGLQFLFEYFSETQRNKGNFPGRFSGRQFSNSRSEMNVSTLELGDSALYLCASSPSQGSSYNEQFFGPGTRLTVL.

V is TRBV28 and J is TRBJ1-5, with 10 bases lining up with TRBD1. CDR3 length equals 17 residues. Unmatched junction bases numbered 15, after V lost 7 bases and J lost 6 bases. CDR1 and CDR2 from the germline V gene are MDHEN and SYDVKM. CDR3: CASTTWGGQGRRQPQHF. For the CDR3, the DNA is TGTGCCAGCACCACTTGGGGGGGACAGGGGCGTCGTCAGCCCCAGCATTTT.

The chain couples TRBV5-1 to TRBJ2-7; TRBD2 is a possible D gene (6 bases). Trimming took off 0 bases at V and 0 bases at J, with 7 bases between the two ends. Germline CDR1 SGHRS, CDR2 YFSETQ. This CDR3 has 14 residues. CDR3 bases: TGCGCCAGCAGCTTGGGGACTAACTCCTACGAGCAGTACTTC. Translation gives CASSLGTNSYEQYF.

In its sample, this clonotype was seen many times. The chain links TRBV20-1 to TRBJ2-7, with 8 bases matching TRBD2. The CDR3 runs 15 residues. The germline CDR1 and CDR2 sequences are DFQATT and SNEGSKA (reference sequence). The V segment lost 4 bases and the J segment 2 bases; nucleotides outside the gene matches: 10. The CDR3 DNA reads TGCAGTGCTATTCGCCCCAGCGGGGGAACCTACGAGCAGTACTTC. Translation gives CSAIRPSGGTYEQYF.

The chain combines TRBV4-3 with TRBJ2-2; D call uncertain. The CDR3 length is 14 residues. Trimming stripped 3 bases from V and 0 bases from J, with 5 bases between. Germline V CDR1 and CDR2: LGHNA, YSLEER. CDR3 amino acids: CASSQSTNTGELFF. In DNA form, the CDR3 reads TGCGCCAGCAGCCAGAGTACGAACACCGGGGAGCTGTTTTTT.

The V and J genes are TRBV20-1 and TRBJ2-1; tentatively, D is TRBD2 (7 bases). The CDR3 totals 10 residues. Germline CDR1 is DFQATT and CDR2 is SNEGSKA (reference sequence). CDR3 nucleotides: TGCAGGGGGGGGGCCCGGGAGCAGTTCTTC. Translation gives CRGGAREQFF.

A word on this clonotype: A single base is all that separates this from a far larger clone, so a read error is likely. The chain carries TRBV6-2 or TRBV6-3 and TRBJ1-1; D unclear. In germline, CDR1 is MNHEY, CDR2 SVGEGT. The CDR3 is 11 residues long. V shed 8 bases and J shed 4 bases, with 8 bases lying between them. CDR3: CASGQSTEAFF. CDR3 in DNA: TGTGCCAGCGGCCAAAGCACTGAAGCTTTCTTT.

This clonotype was seen repeatedly, ten times or more. The chain recombines TRBV20-1 with TRBJ1-5, with D unclear. Trimming shortened V by 0 bases and J by 5 bases, and 5 bases separated the two germline ends. The CDR3 spans 12 residues. Germline V lookup: CDR1 DFQATT, CDR2 SNEGSKA (reference sequence). CDR3 protein: CSARDPDQPQHF. CDR3 DNA sequence: TGCAGTGCTAGAGATCCTGATCAGCCCCAGCATTTT.

The table lists this clonotype with many counts. The CDR3 is CASSLEPRPEQYF. The CDR3 bases are TGTGCCAGCAGCTTAGAGCCCCGCCCCGAGCAGTACTTC. The chain is built from TRBV7-2 and TRBJ2-7; D is ambiguous. The V end was cut by 1 base, the J end by 6 bases, with 10 bases between. CDR1 is SGHTA, CDR2 FQGNSA, per germline. The CDR3 spans 13 residues.

In this sample, this clonotype turned up many times. The rearrangement links TRBV7-2 to TRBJ1-1; D may be TRBD1 (6 bases). Germline V gene sequence: CDR1 SGHTA, CDR2 FQGNSA. CDR3 size: 13 residues. Trimming removed 5 bases from V and 4 bases from J, with 11 bases in between. The CDR3 coding sequence is TGTGCCAGCAGCCGGTACAGGGCCACTGAAGCTTTCTTT. As protein: CASSRYRATEAFF.

This clonotype was seen at least ten times. CDR3 protein: CASSERVAGSLEQYF. The CDR3 DNA reads TGTGCCAGCAGTGAACGGGTAGCGGGATCCCTCGAGCAGTACTTC. The rearrangement joins TRBV2 to TRBJ2-7; 8 positions match TRBD2. The CDR3 sequence is 15 residues long. CDR1 and CDR2 from the germline V gene are SNHLY and FYNNEI. V shed 2 bases and J 6 bases; nucleotides not matched to a gene: 9.

This clonotype was detected many times. J is TRBJ2-7 and V is TRBV6-2 or TRBV6-3, with D unclear. Trimming stripped 0 bases from V and 0 bases from J, with 12 bases between. Germline V gene sequence: CDR1 MNHEY, CDR2 SVGEGT. This CDR3 region has 16 residues. CDR3 region: CASSYSVPPNSYEQYF. DNA of the CDR3: TGTGCCAGCAGTTACTCGGTTCCACCCAACTCCTACGAGCAGTACTTC.

The chain has TRBV15 and TRBJ2-3, with 7 bases identical to TRBD1. The V gene end was trimmed by 0 bases and the J gene end by 2 bases; junction bases not matched to a gene: 2. Germline CDR1 reads LNHNV; CDR2 reads YYDKDF (reference sequence). The CDR3 runs 15 residues. This CDR3 reads CATSREQGITDTQYF. CDR3 bases: TGTGCCACCAGCAGAGAACAGGGGATCACAGATACGCAGTATTTT.

This clonotype was counted ten times or more. The V and J genes are TRBV9 and TRBJ2-5; D is undetermined. This CDR3 is 14 amino acids long. With 0 bases removed from V and 2 bases from J, the gap between germline ends came to 8 bases. Germline loops: CDR1 SGDLS, CDR2 YYNGEE. CDR3 loop: CASSVAVAQETQYF. The DNA for the CDR3 is TGTGCCAGCAGCGTAGCGGTCGCGCAAGAGACCCAGTACTTC.

The sample holds many counts of this clonotype. The chain has TRBV6-1 and TRBJ2-1; tentative D call: TRBD1 (6 bases). CDR3 length: 15 amino acids. The V end lost 7 bases, the J end lost 5 bases, and 18 bases lay between the germline ends. Germline CDR1 reads MNHNS; CDR2 reads SASEGT. The CDR3: CASTPDPGTNNEQFF. In DNA form, the CDR3 reads TGTGCCAGCACCCCCGACCCCGGGACAAACAATGAGCAGTTCTTC.

This clonotype was seen many times. The CDR3 sequence: CSATTLMNTEAFF. The DNA of the CDR3 is TGCAGCGCTACGACCCTTATGAACACTGAAGCTTTCTTT. The chain carries TRBV29-1 and TRBJ1-1; D remains unclear. CDR1 and CDR2 from the germline V gene are SQVTM and ANQGSEA. This CDR3 comprises 13 residues. Trimming stripped 7 bases from V and 0 bases from J, with 12 bases between.

This clonotype was detected many times. V gene TRBV11-3 combines with J gene TRBJ1-1; 8 bases match TRBD1. V was pared by 0 bases and J by 1 base, with 1 base of the junction left unmatched. Germline assignment: CDR1 SGHNT and CDR2 YENEEA. This CDR3 comprises 15 residues. CDR3 amino acids: CASSLEGTGNTEAFF. CDR3 DNA sequence: TGTGCCAGCAGCTTAGAGGGGACAGGGAACACTGAAGCTTTCTTT.

This clonotype occurred many times. The genes are TRBV12-3 or TRBV12-4 and TRBJ2-5, with 9 bases aligning to TRBD2. The ends lost 6 bases at V and 6 bases at J; junction bases unmatched: 8. The CDR3 is made up of 14 amino acids. CDR3: CASRMGLAMKTQYF. CDR3 coding DNA: TGTGCCAGCAGAATGGGACTAGCTATGAAGACCCAGTACTTC.

The gene calls are TRBV7-9 and TRBJ2-7; TRBD1 matches 9 bases. CDR1 and CDR2 (germline): SEHNR, FQNEAQ (reference sequence). This CDR3 spans 13 amino acids. After removal of 6 bases from V and 9 bases from J, the junction contained 9 bases not matched to a gene. CDR3 nucleotides: TGTGCCAGCAGTCGGGACAGGGTTAGGGTGCAGTACTTC. Translation: CASSRDRVRVQYF.

The J gene is TRBJ1-2, the V gene TRBV27; D ambiguous. This CDR3 has 13 residues. Trimming removed 5 bases from V and 1 base from J, with 8 bases in between. CDR1 is MNHEY and CDR2 is SMNVEV in the germline V gene (reference sequence). CDR3 region: CASSDRINYGYTF. CDR3 in DNA: TGTGCCAGCAGTGATAGAATTAACTATGGCTACACCTTC.

The chain couples TRBV14 to TRBJ2-3; 9 bases align to TRBD1. The CDR3 extends over 15 amino acids. Germline loops: CDR1 SGHDN, CDR2 FVKESK. V was clipped by 4 bases and J by 3 bases; unmatched bases: 5. CDR3 DNA sequence: TGTGCCAGCAGCCCGACAGGGGGTTGGACAGATACGCAGTATTTT. As protein: CASSPTGGWTDTQYF.

A remark on this clonotype: The junction departs from germline at one end; a sequencing error may be responsible. The rearrangement joins TRBV6-2 or TRBV6-3 to TRBJ2-1, with D perhaps matching TRBD1 (6 bases). Germline CDR1 is MNHEY and CDR2 is SVGEGT. The CDR3 runs to 15 residues. CDR3 loop: CASNYWAGAYNEQFF. In nucleotides, the CDR3 is TGTGCCAGCAATTACTGGGCAGGGGCCTACAATGAGCAGTTCTTC.

To note about this clonotype: A read error may explain this, as a much larger clone is one base away. The rearrangement uses TRBV6-9 and TRBJ2-1, with 13 nucleotides matching TRBD2. This CDR3 is 15 amino acids long. Germline lookup yields CDR1 MNHGY and CDR2 SVAAGI. The CDR3 region is CAGSLLAGGYNEQFF. CDR3 nucleotides: TGTGCCGGCAGTTTACTAGCGGGGGGGTACAATGAGCAGTTCTTC.

This clonotype has a handful of counts. This could be a read error, since a much larger clone is one nucleotide away. The chain carries TRBV7-2 and TRBJ2-7; D is tentatively TRBD1 or TRBD2 (5 bases each). The CDR3 loop spans 13 amino acids. Germline assignment: CDR1 SGHTA and CDR2 FQGNSA. The chain's CDR3 is CACSLLRGDEQYF. The CDR3 region has the DNA TGTGCCTGCAGCCTACTGAGGGGCGACGAGCAGTACTTC.

This clonotype occurred many times. The genes are TRBV20-1 and TRBJ2-7; 9 positions match TRBD1. Germline CDR1 and CDR2: DFQATT and SNEGSKA (reference sequence). V trimming: 6 bases; J trimming: 6 bases; junction bases outside the gene matches: 12. The CDR3 is 14 amino acids. This CDR3 reads CSATQGAYGAEQYF. The CDR3 nucleotides are TGCAGTGCCACACAGGGGGCGTATGGGGCCGAGCAGTACTTC.

To note about this clonotype: A far larger clone is a single base away, which makes a read error likely. The chain couples TRBV6-2 or TRBV6-3 to TRBJ1-1; tentative D call: TRBD1 (6 bases). CDR1 is MNHEY, CDR2 SVGEGT, per germline. V shed 4 bases and J shed 1 base, with 13 bases lying between them. This CDR3 comprises 15 residues. CDR3 DNA: TGTGCCAGCAGTTCCGGACAGTACACGAACACTGAAGCTTTCTTT. Its protein product is CASSSGQYTNTEAFF.